The clone carrying this TCR beta chain was detected only once. Its antigen is not identified. This entry comes from a study of cytomegalovirus exposure and HLA in healthy donors. TCRdb's copy holds only in-frame clones and misses some; the assay was immunoSEQ multiplex PCR. The sample lists 150,000 to 200,000 clones; around 84% were seen once. The donors were part of the roughly 120-subject validation cohort, which stood apart from the approximately 670-subject first cohort. General study results and limits: According to a subsequent analysis, TCR clusters identified in the first cohort showed a tendency to co-occur across the approximately 130 validation repertoires. Reports described diagnosis of cytomegalovirus status by the classifier as highly specific and sensitive.

Germline CDR1 and CDR2: MNHEY and SMNVEV (reference sequence). The CDR3 runs 15 residues. The J segment lost 1 base and the V segment lost 4 bases, leaving 4 bases of the junction unmatched. Sequenced input: PBMCs. The chain is built from TRBV27 and TRBJ2-1; TRBD1 matches at 7 bases. The receptor's source is a man younger than 30 in good health and CMV-seropositive. CDR3 in DNA: TGTGCCAGCAGTTATACGACAGGGTCCTACAATGAGCAGTTCTTC. This translates into CASSYTTGSYNEQFF.